A selection of T cell receptor beta chains follows, all from one sample in a study of tumor-infiltrating lymphocytes in primary liver carcinoma. TCRdb reprocessed the multiplex PCR reads via MiXCR and lists one record per CDR3 protein. The sample contains 330,000 or so distinct CDR3 sequences, less than 65% of which appear only once. The sequenced material came from peripheral blood. All receptors come from a man aged 40-50 years with primary liver carcinoma and hepatitis B virus infection. The CDR3 runs from the conserved cysteine through the conserved F or W. A D gene is named only where the DNA matches it firmly. Expanded clones get a size class; other rows say once, few or many, or leave the size out.

J gene: TRBJ2-7
clone size: -
D gene: -
V gene: TRBV11-2
CDR3 DNA: TGTGCCAGCAGCCAGGTCCGGGTCACATCCTACGATCAGTACTTC
CDR3 protein: CASSQVRVTSYDQYF

J gene: TRBJ2-7
clone size: -
D gene: -
V gene: TRBV28
CDR3 DNA: TGTGCCAGCAGTCAGAGCAGATACGAGCAGTACTTC
CDR3 protein: CASSQSRYEQYF

J gene: TRBJ2-5
clone size: medium-sized
D gene: -
V gene: TRBV11-2
CDR3 DNA: TGTGCCAGCACCCAAAGAGAGACCCAGTACTTC
CDR3 protein: CASTQRETQYF

J gene: TRBJ2-7
clone size: -
D gene: TRBD2
V gene: TRBV5-4
CDR3 DNA: TGTGCCAGCAGCGTGAAAATTCAGACAGCGGGGGCCGACCAGTACTTC
CDR3 protein: CASSVKIQTAGADQYF

J gene: TRBJ2-7
clone size: -
D gene: TRBD1
V gene: TRBV11-2
CDR3 DNA: TGTGCCAGCAGTCTCCCTGGACAGGGGTTCGCCTACGAGCAGTACTTC
CDR3 protein: CASSLPGQGFAYEQYF

J gene: TRBJ1-2
clone size: once
D gene: -
V gene: TRBV11-2
CDR3 DNA: TGTGCCAGCAGTTCCCGTTTGATTCCTCGAGGCTGCACCTTC
CDR3 protein: CASSSRLIPRGCTF

J gene: TRBJ1-1
clone size: once
D gene: -
V gene: TRBV11-2
CDR3 DNA: TGTGCCAGCAGCGGGGGTTTTAAGACTGAAGCTTTCTTT
CDR3 protein: CASSGGFKTEAFF

J gene: TRBJ2-5
clone size: -
D gene: -
V gene: TRBV5-4
CDR3 DNA: TGTGCCAGCAGCCAACATGAGCCGGAAGAGACCCAGTACTTC
CDR3 protein: CASSQHEPEETQYF

J gene: TRBJ2-2
clone size: few
D gene: -
V gene: TRBV11-1
CDR3 DNA: TGTGCCAACAGCCAGAGGGGAGGCAGGGGATCGGGGGAGCTGTTCTTT
CDR3 protein: CANSQRGGRGSGELFF

J gene: TRBJ2-7
clone size: -
D gene: -
V gene: TRBV11-2
CDR3 DNA: TGTGCCAGCAGCTTAGGCGTAGTTGCGGGTATCCGGGGGCAGTACTTC
CDR3 protein: CASSLGVVAGIRGQYF

J gene: TRBJ1-5
clone size: -
D gene: -
V gene: TRBV6-1
CDR3 DNA: TGTGCCAGCTGTGGAACAGGGCATCAGCCCCAGCATTTT
CDR3 protein: CASCGTGHQPQHF

J gene: TRBJ2-7
clone size: few
D gene: -
V gene: TRBV19
CDR3 DNA: TGTGCCAGTAGTATTACCGTGGACAGCTCCTACGAGCAGTACTTC
CDR3 protein: CASSITVDSSYEQYF

J gene: TRBJ2-6
clone size: -
D gene: -
V gene: TRBV20-1
CDR3 DNA: TGCAGTGCACGACCAGGGCCTGGGGCCAACGTCCTGACTTTC
CDR3 protein: CSARPGPGANVLTF

J gene: TRBJ2-3
clone size: few
D gene: TRBD2
V gene: TRBV5-4
CDR3 DNA: TGTGCCAGCAGCTTGAATAGCGGGAGTGTCAATACGCAGTATTTT
CDR3 protein: CASSLNSGSVNTQYF

J gene: TRBJ2-5
clone size: -
D gene: -
V gene: TRBV11-2
CDR3 DNA: TGTGTCAGCAGCTTAGATGTCGGCACAGAGACCCAGTACTTC
CDR3 protein: CVSSLDVGTETQYF

J gene: TRBJ2-4
clone size: few
D gene: TRBD2
V gene: TRBV12-3/TRBV12-4
CDR3 DNA: TGTGCCAGCAGTTACCCGGGAGGAATAGAAAACATTCAGTACTTC
CDR3 protein: CASSYPGGIENIQYF

J gene: TRBJ2-7
clone size: -
D gene: TRBD2
V gene: TRBV5-4
CDR3 DNA: TGTGCCAGCAGCTTGGGCGGGAGAGACTACGAGCAGTACTTC
CDR3 protein: CASSLGGRDYEQYF

J gene: TRBJ2-6
clone size: -
D gene: -
V gene: TRBV29-1
CDR3 DNA: TGCAGCGTTGAAGATTCTCGATTGGAGGCCAACGTCCTGACCTTC
CDR3 protein: CSVEDSRLEANVLTF

J gene: TRBJ1-3
clone size: many
D gene: TRBD1
V gene: TRBV29-1
CDR3 DNA: TGCAGCGCCAAGGGGGCAACTGGAAACACCATATATTTT
CDR3 protein: CSAKGATGNTIYF

J gene: TRBJ2-7
clone size: few
D gene: TRBD2
V gene: TRBV5-1
CDR3 DNA: TGCGCCAGCCGGGAGGCTAGCGGGAACTACGAGCAGTACTTC
CDR3 protein: CASREASGNYEQYF

J gene: TRBJ2-5
clone size: -
D gene: TRBD2
V gene: TRBV5-1
CDR3 DNA: TGCGCCAGCAGCTCTAGCGGGAGGGCCGGGGAGACCCAGTACTTC
CDR3 protein: CASSSSGRAGETQYF

J gene: TRBJ2-5
clone size: -
D gene: -
V gene: TRBV6-1
CDR3 DNA: TGTACCAGCAGTGATAAGAGAGACCTGACCCAGTACTTC
CDR3 protein: CTSSDKRDLTQYF

J gene: TRBJ2-7
clone size: -
D gene: -
V gene: TRBV28
CDR3 DNA: TGTGCCAGCAGTTCTCCGGGTAGGCACGAGCAGTACTTC
CDR3 protein: CASSSPGRHEQYF

J gene: TRBJ2-5
clone size: few
D gene: -
V gene: TRBV14
CDR3 DNA: TGTGCCAGCAGCCAAGGGAGGCAGACAGAGACCCAGTACTTC
CDR3 protein: CASSQGRQTETQYF

J gene: TRBJ2-5
clone size: -
D gene: -
V gene: TRBV28
CDR3 DNA: TGTGCCAGCAGTTTGCCGGGGAGAGAGACCCAGTACTTC
CDR3 protein: CASSLPGRETQYF

J gene: TRBJ2-1
clone size: -
D gene: TRBD2
V gene: TRBV10-3
CDR3 DNA: TGTGCCATCAGTGAGGGGGAGGGATTCTCCTACAATGAGCAGTTCTTC
CDR3 protein: CAISEGEGFSYNEQFF

J gene: TRBJ2-7
clone size: -
D gene: -
V gene: TRBV6-2/TRBV6-3
CDR3 DNA: TGTGCCAGCGGCCGGACGGTCTCCTACGAACAGTACTTC
CDR3 protein: CASGRTVSYEQYF

J gene: TRBJ2-7
clone size: -
D gene: TRBD2
V gene: TRBV13
CDR3 DNA: TGTGTCAGCAGCTTTGAGACTAGCGGGACGGCCGAGCAGTACTTC
CDR3 protein: CVSSFETSGTAEQYF

J gene: TRBJ2-2
clone size: many
D gene: -
V gene: TRBV7-8
CDR3 DNA: TGTGCCAGCAGCCTCTCCCGGGGGAGAACCGGGGAGCTGTTTTTT
CDR3 protein: CASSLSRGRTGELFF

J gene: TRBJ2-6
clone size: many
D gene: -
V gene: TRBV6-1
CDR3 DNA: TGTGCCAGCTCCGCGGGGAGCTCTGGGGCCAACGTCCTGACTTTC
CDR3 protein: CASSAGSSGANVLTF

J gene: TRBJ2-3
clone size: -
D gene: -
V gene: TRBV5-1
CDR3 DNA: TGCGCCAGCAGCTTATCCGGGGTTAACACAGATACGCAGTATTTT
CDR3 protein: CASSLSGVNTDTQYF

J gene: TRBJ2-7
clone size: -
D gene: -
V gene: TRBV28
CDR3 DNA: TGTGCCAGCAGTTTAAACCGGGACACAGAGTACGAGCAGTACTTC
CDR3 protein: CASSLNRDTEYEQYF

J gene: TRBJ2-3
clone size: -
D gene: TRBD2
V gene: TRBV11-2
CDR3 DNA: TGTGCCGGCAGCTTAACCCTACTAGCGGGAGATCTCACAGATACGAAGTATTTT
CDR3 protein: CAGSLTLLAGDLTDTKYF

J gene: TRBJ2-1
clone size: -
D gene: TRBD1
V gene: TRBV6-6
CDR3 DNA: TGTGCCAGCAGTTACCGGGACAGTCAAGAGTTCTTC
CDR3 protein: CASSYRDSQEFF

J gene: TRBJ2-7
clone size: -
D gene: TRBD2
V gene: TRBV11-2
CDR3 DNA: TGTGCCAGCAGCTTAGATCGGGGACTAGCGGGATGGAGCTCCTACGAGCAGTGCTTC
CDR3 protein: CASSLDRGLAGWSSYEQCF

J gene: TRBJ1-1
clone size: -
D gene: -
V gene: TRBV12-3/TRBV12-4
CDR3 DNA: TGTGCCAGCACTCCGCTACCCGGGAGGATGAACACTGAAGCTTTCTTT
CDR3 protein: CASTPLPGRMNTEAFF

J gene: TRBJ1-2
clone size: many
D gene: -
V gene: TRBV29-1
CDR3 DNA: TGCAGCGTTGATTCGGGGACCAACTATGGCTACACCTTC
CDR3 protein: CSVDSGTNYGYTF

J gene: TRBJ2-2
clone size: -
D gene: -
V gene: TRBV6-5
CDR3 DNA: TGTGCCAGTACCCTAGGGACGAGGAATATGGTCACCGGGGAGCTGTTTTTT
CDR3 protein: CASTLGTRNMVTGELFF

J gene: TRBJ2-2
clone size: -
D gene: -
V gene: TRBV10-2
CDR3 DNA: TGCGCCAACAGTCCACAGGCGACCACTTCCGGGAAGCTGTTTTTT
CDR3 protein: CANSPQATTSGKLFF

J gene: TRBJ2-1
clone size: -
D gene: TRBD1
V gene: TRBV12-5
CDR3 DNA: TGTGCTAATGGACAGGGGGTTTTTCATGAGCAGTTCTTC
CDR3 protein: CANGQGVFHEQFF

J gene: TRBJ2-3
clone size: -
D gene: TRBD2
V gene: TRBV7-9
CDR3 DNA: TGTGCCAGCAGCTTAGGGGCAGCGGGGGATACGCAGTATTTT
CDR3 protein: CASSLGAAGDTQYF

J gene: TRBJ2-1
clone size: many
D gene: -
V gene: TRBV6-1
CDR3 DNA: TGTGCCAGCAGTGAAAACAGGGTTAGTGAGCAGTTCTTC
CDR3 protein: CASSENRVSEQFF

J gene: TRBJ2-1
clone size: -
D gene: TRBD1
V gene: TRBV29-1
CDR3 DNA: TGCAGCGCCAAACTCGACAGGGTCGAGCAGTTCTTC
CDR3 protein: CSAKLDRVEQFF

J gene: TRBJ1-5
clone size: many
D gene: -
V gene: TRBV12-3/TRBV12-4
CDR3 DNA: TGTGCCAGCACTCGGGCTGGTCAGCCCCAGCATTTT
CDR3 protein: CASTRAGQPQHF

J gene: TRBJ2-3
clone size: -
D gene: -
V gene: TRBV11-2
CDR3 DNA: TGTGACAGCAGCTTAGGAAGGACGTCGAGGGACACAGACACGCAGTATTTT
CDR3 protein: CDSSLGRTSRDTDTQYF

J gene: TRBJ2-7
clone size: -
D gene: -
V gene: TRBV30
CDR3 DNA: TGTGCCTGGAGTGTACGTAACAACCGATACGAGCAGTACTTC
CDR3 protein: CAWSVRNNRYEQYF

J gene: TRBJ2-2
clone size: many
D gene: -
V gene: TRBV6-2/TRBV6-3
CDR3 DNA: TGTGCCAGCAGTGGTAGCGGAACCGGGGAGCTGTTTTTT
CDR3 protein: CASSGSGTGELFF

J gene: TRBJ2-3
clone size: -
D gene: -
V gene: TRBV29-1
CDR3 DNA: -
CDR3 protein: CSVATGITDTQQF

J gene: TRBJ1-1
clone size: -
D gene: -
V gene: TRBV12-3/TRBV12-4
CDR3 DNA: TGTGCCATCAGTCCCTCAGGGGTGCGACATCCTGAAGCTTTCTTT
CDR3 protein: CAISPSGVRHPEAFF

J gene: TRBJ2-1
clone size: -
D gene: TRBD2
V gene: TRBV30
CDR3 DNA: TGTGCCTGGCAATCCCCGGGACTAGCGGCCAATGAGCAGTTCTTC
CDR3 protein: CAWQSPGLAANEQFF